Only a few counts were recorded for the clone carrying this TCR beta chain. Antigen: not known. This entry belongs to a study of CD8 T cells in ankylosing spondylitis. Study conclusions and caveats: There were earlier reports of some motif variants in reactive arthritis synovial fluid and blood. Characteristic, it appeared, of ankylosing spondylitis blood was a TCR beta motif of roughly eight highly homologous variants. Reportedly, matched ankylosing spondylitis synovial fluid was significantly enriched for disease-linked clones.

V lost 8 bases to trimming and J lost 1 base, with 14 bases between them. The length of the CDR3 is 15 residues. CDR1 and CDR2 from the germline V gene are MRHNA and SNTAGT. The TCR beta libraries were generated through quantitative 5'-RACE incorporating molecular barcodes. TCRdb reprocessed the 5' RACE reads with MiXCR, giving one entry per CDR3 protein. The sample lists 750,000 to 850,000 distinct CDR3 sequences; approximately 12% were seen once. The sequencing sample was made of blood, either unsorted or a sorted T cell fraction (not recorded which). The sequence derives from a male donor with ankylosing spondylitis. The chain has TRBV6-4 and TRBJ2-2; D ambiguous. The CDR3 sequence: CASSRAPGNTGELFF. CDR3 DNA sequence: TGTGCCAGCTCTCGAGCCCCGGGGAACACCGGGGAGCTGTTTTTT.